This is a list of T cell receptor beta chains from one sample in a study of T cells in Graves' hyperthyroidism and ophthalmopathy. TCRdb reprocessed the multiplex PCR reads with MiXCR, giving one entry per CDR3 protein. This repertoire shows about 380,000 distinct CDR3 sequences, 15% to 20% found once; its top ten account for over 35%. Sequencing was performed on blood. The receptors derive from a man aged 18 to 29 with Graves' ophthalmopathy. The conserved cysteine and the conserved F or W are not part of the CDR3 here.

len: 14; j_gene: TRBJ1-1; v_gene: TRBV20-1; CDR3aa: SARDLVTGRNTEAF
len: 13; j_gene: TRBJ2-1; v_gene: TRBV27; CDR3aa: ASSVSGGVYNEQF
len: 13; j_gene: TRBJ2-1; v_gene: TRBV11-2; CDR3aa: ASSSGQGPYNEQF
len: 13; j_gene: TRBJ1-1; v_gene: TRBV24-1; CDR3aa: ATSDSTGGNTEAF
len: 15; j_gene: TRBJ1-6; v_gene: TRBV4-1; CDR3aa: ASSHPGWSSYNSPLH
len: 11; j_gene: TRBJ1-3; v_gene: TRBV2; CDR3aa: ARGTGIGNTIY
len: 14; j_gene: TRBJ1-5; v_gene: TRBV27; CDR3aa: ASSLSGTGSHQPQH
len: 10; j_gene: TRBJ2-7; v_gene: TRBV6-1; CDR3aa: ASSELAYEQY
len: 10; j_gene: TRBJ1-1; v_gene: TRBV18; CDR3aa: ASSPEGLMAF
len: 12; j_gene: TRBJ2-5; v_gene: TRBV18; CDR3aa: ASSPPSSQETQY
len: 13; j_gene: TRBJ1-1; v_gene: TRBV7-8; CDR3aa: ASSSHTGTGREAF
len: 13; j_gene: TRBJ1-1; v_gene: TRBV14; CDR3aa: ASSQNTGAGTEAF
len: 11; j_gene: TRBJ1-1; v_gene: TRBV9; CDR3aa: ASSVERGTEAF
len: 12; j_gene: TRBJ1-2; v_gene: TRBV20-1; CDR3aa: SAFSTYGAGGYT
len: 11; j_gene: TRBJ2-7; v_gene: TRBV3-1; CDR3aa: ASSTGTRNEQY
len: 13; j_gene: TRBJ1-5; v_gene: TRBV2; CDR3aa: ASSEGGASNQPQH
len: 11; j_gene: TRBJ2-3; v_gene: TRBV29-1; CDR3aa: SVSGGPTDTQY
len: 10; j_gene: TRBJ2-3; v_gene: TRBV29-1; CDR3aa: SVLTGTDTQY
len: 13; j_gene: TRBJ2-1; v_gene: TRBV5-6; CDR3aa: ASSWTSGGYNEQF
len: 10; j_gene: TRBJ1-2; v_gene: TRBV24-1; CDR3aa: ATSDADRDYT
len: 13; j_gene: TRBJ1-4; v_gene: TRBV3-1; CDR3aa: ASSQVRGAAEKLF
len: 11; j_gene: TRBJ1-6; v_gene: TRBV11-3; CDR3aa: ASSLETDSPLH
len: 11; j_gene: TRBJ2-3; v_gene: TRBV11-3; CDR3aa: ASSPLGADTQY
len: 12; j_gene: TRBJ1-2; v_gene: TRBV6-5; CDR3aa: ASSSSGGRGGYT
len: 12; j_gene: TRBJ2-7; v_gene: TRBV28; CDR3aa: ASSSQGMVYEQY
len: 13; j_gene: TRBJ2-7; v_gene: TRBV4-1; CDR3aa: ASSHKDSSSYEQY
len: 12; j_gene: TRBJ1-5; v_gene: TRBV15; CDR3aa: ATSRDRVNQPQH
len: 12; j_gene: TRBJ1-1; v_gene: TRBV12-3/TRBV12-4; CDR3aa: ASSLWWEGVSTF
len: 13; j_gene: TRBJ2-3; v_gene: TRBV2; CDR3aa: ASSDGGPSTDTQY
len: 12; j_gene: TRBJ2-1; v_gene: TRBV11-3; CDR3aa: ASSLGRETDGQF
len: 13; j_gene: TRBJ2-1; v_gene: TRBV7-8; CDR3aa: ASSPGTIYYNEQF
len: 14; j_gene: TRBJ2-2; v_gene: TRBV15; CDR3aa: ATSRDKGAGTGELF